The clone carrying this TCR beta chain came up many times. TCRdb independently ran MiXCR on the 5' RACE reads; one entry per CDR3 protein. The sample consists of some 100,000 distinct CDR3 sequences, roughly 18% of them appearing once. The data are from a study of T cells of healthy individuals. The germline CDR1 and CDR2 sequences are SGHAT and FQNNGV. V was shortened by 8 bases and J by 5 bases, with 10 bases between the two germline ends. The CDR3 length is 12 residues. The chain has TRBV11-2 and TRBJ2-1; the D gene could be TRBD1 or TRBD2 (5 bases each). The clonotype comes from a human donor in good health. DNA of the CDR3: TGTGCCAGCCGACCGGGGCACAATGAGCAGTTCTTC. This gives the protein CASRPGHNEQFF.